Reported below is one T cell receptor (beta chain). V lost 5 bases and J lost 2; bases outside the gene matches: 2. The CDR3 contains 12 residues. Germline values: CDR1 GTSNPN, CDR2 SVGIG (reference sequence). TCRdb's copy holds only in-frame clones and misses some; the assay was immunoSEQ multiplex PCR. The repertoire consists of about 43,000 clones, with 88% occurring once and the leading ten covering 20% to 25%. This sample was taken from a study of OX40 agonist ivuxolimab in advanced cancers. The V gene is TRBV30, the J gene TRBJ1-2; 7 bases map to TRBD1. The receptor's source is an adult with an advanced solid tumor such as melanoma, head and neck, liver or kidney cancer. The sequenced sample was CD4+ or CD8+ T cells sorted from blood, obtained in a trial of the OX40 agonist ivuxolimab. The CDR3 here is CAWSTGNYGYTF. The CDR3 DNA reads TGTGCCTGGTCGACAGGGAACTATGGCTACACCTTC.